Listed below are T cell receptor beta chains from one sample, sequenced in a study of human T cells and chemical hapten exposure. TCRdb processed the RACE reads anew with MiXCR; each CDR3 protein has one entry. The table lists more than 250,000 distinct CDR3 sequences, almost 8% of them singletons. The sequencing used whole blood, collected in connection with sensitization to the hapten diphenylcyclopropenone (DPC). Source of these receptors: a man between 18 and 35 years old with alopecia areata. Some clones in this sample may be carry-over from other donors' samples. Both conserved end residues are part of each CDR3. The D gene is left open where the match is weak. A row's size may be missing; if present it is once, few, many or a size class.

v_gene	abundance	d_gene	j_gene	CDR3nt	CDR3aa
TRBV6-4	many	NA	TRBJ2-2	TGTGCCAGCAGTCGCGAGAGCAGCACCGGGGAGCTGTTTTTT	CASSRESSTGELFF
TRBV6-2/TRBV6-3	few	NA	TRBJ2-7	TGTGCCAGCAGACGAGGGGGACAACAGTACGAGCAGTACTTC	CASRRGGQQYEQYF
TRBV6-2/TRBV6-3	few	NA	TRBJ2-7	TGTGCCAGCAGTTACCAGGGTTGGTCCTACGAGCAGTACTTC	CASSYQGWSYEQYF
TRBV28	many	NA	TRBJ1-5	TGTGCCTCGGGAAGCAATCAGCCCCAGCATTTT	CASGSNQPQHF
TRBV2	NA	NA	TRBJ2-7	TGTGCCAGCAGTGAAGTCCCGGGACAATGGCAGTACTTC	CASSEVPGQWQYF
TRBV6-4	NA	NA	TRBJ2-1	TGTGCCAGCAGTGCCACCGGGATCACCAATGAGCAGTTCTTC	CASSATGITNEQFF
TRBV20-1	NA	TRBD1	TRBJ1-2	TGCAGTGCTATGGGCAGGGGGCTGTATGGCTACACCTTC	CSAMGRGLYGYTF
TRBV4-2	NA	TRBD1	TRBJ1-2	TGTGCCAGCAGCCAACCGACGACAGGGCTTATTGCCTACACCTTC	CASSQPTTGLIAYTF
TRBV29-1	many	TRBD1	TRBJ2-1	TGCAGCGTTAGGGGGACAGGGCCTGAGCAGTTCTTC	CSVRGTGPEQFF
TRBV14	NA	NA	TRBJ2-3	TGTGCCAGCAGCCAAGATATTAGAGGGCGGGACACAGATACGCAGTATTTT	CASSQDIRGRDTDTQYF
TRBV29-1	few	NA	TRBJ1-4	TGCAGCGTTGAACGGGAGGGTCCGGAAAAACTGTTTTTT	CSVEREGPEKLFF
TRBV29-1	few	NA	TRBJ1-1	TGCAGCGTTGATCAAACGAACACTGAAGCTTTCTTT	CSVDQTNTEAFF
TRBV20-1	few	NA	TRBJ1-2	TGCAGTGCTATACAGGGCTCCTATGGCTACACCTTC	CSAIQGSYGYTF
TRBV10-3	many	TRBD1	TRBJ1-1	TGTGCCATCAAGGGACAGGAACAAGGCACTGAAGCTTTCTTT	CAIKGQEQGTEAFF
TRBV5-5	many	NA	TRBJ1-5	TGTGCCAGCAGCCCTAGAGCAGATCAGCCCCAGCATTTT	CASSPRADQPQHF
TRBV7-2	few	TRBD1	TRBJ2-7	TGTGCCAGCAGCCCGACAGGGGACCCTTACGAGCAGTACTTC	CASSPTGDPYEQYF
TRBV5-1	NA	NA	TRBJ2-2	TGCGCCAGCAGCTTGGACAGGAGGAACACCGGGGAGCTGTTTTTT	CASSLDRRNTGELFF
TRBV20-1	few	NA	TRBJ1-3	TGCAGTGCCTTACTAGACTCTGGAAACACCATATATTTT	CSALLDSGNTIYF
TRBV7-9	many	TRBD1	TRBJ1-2	TGTGCCAGCAGCTTGGGACAGAACTATGGCTACACCTTC	CASSLGQNYGYTF
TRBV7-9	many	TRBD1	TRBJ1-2	TGTGCCAGCAGCCGGACAGGAGCCGATTATGGCTACACCTTC	CASSRTGADYGYTF
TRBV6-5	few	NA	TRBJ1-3	TGTGCCAGCATTTCCCCGACCCCAGCCGGAAACACCATATATTTT	CASISPTPAGNTIYF
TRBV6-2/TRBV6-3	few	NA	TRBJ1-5	TGTGCCAGCAGTTACCTAGGGCAGCCCCAGCATTTT	CASSYLGQPQHF
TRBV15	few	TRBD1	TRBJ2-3	TGTGCCACCAGCAGAGAGGCCTTGGCGGGGACAGGAGGGAATACGCAGTATTTT	CATSREALAGTGGNTQYF
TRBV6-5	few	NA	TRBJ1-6	TGTGCCGTGAGGGGTTGGGAGAATTCACCCCTCCACTTT	CAVRGWENSPLHF
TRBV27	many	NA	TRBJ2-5	TGTGCCAGCAGTTTAATCGCAGGGGACCAAGAGACCCAGTACTTC	CASSLIAGDQETQYF
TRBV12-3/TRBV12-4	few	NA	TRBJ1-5	TGTGCCAGCAGTTTAGTAATTCAATCGGGAAATAGCAATCAGCCCCAGCATTTT	CASSLVIQSGNSNQPQHF
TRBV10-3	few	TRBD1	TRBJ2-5	TGTGCCATCAAGGGACAGGTACAAGAGACCCAGTACTTC	CAIKGQVQETQYF
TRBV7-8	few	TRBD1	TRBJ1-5	TGTGCCAGCAGCGGGACAGGGGGAAGCAATCAGCCCCAGCATTTT	CASSGTGGSNQPQHF
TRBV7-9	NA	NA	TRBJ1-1	TGTGCCAGCAGCTTAGGGGACAACCTAGTGAACACTGAAGCTTTCTTT	CASSLGDNLVNTEAFF
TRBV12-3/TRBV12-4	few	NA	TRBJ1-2	TGTGCCAGCAGTTTAAGTCGGGGTAATGGCTACACCTTC	CASSLSRGNGYTF
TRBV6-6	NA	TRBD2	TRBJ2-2	TGTGCCAGTAGCGGGACAACGAACACCGGGGAGCTGTTTTTT	CASSGTTNTGELFF
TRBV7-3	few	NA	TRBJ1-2	TGTGCCAGCAGTAAACAGGGCAGCGACTATGGCTACACCTTC	CASSKQGSDYGYTF
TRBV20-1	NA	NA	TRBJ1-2	TGCAGTGCCCAACCCGATGATAACTATGGCTACACCTTC	CSAQPDDNYGYTF
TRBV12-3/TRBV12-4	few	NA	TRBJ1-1	TGTGCCAGCATTCAGGGGAGAACTGAAGCTTTCTTT	CASIQGRTEAFF
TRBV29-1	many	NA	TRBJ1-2	TGCAGCGTTGGAGGGCAGTCTTATGGCTACACCTTC	CSVGGQSYGYTF